The 16 T cell receptor beta chains reported below all come from one sample, sequenced in a study of cytomegalovirus exposure and HLA in healthy donors. A multiplex PCR was run with 60 Vbeta primers and 13 Jbeta primers. Some clones are missing from TCRdb's copy, which holds only in-frame ones; the method was immunoSEQ multiplex PCR. Of 90,000 to 100,000 clones in the sample, 55% to 70% were seen once. What was sequenced was PBMCs. The receptor set was obtained from a boy between 10 and 17 years old in good health and CMV-seropositive.

This clone was observed a handful of times. V gene TRBV25-1 combines with J gene TRBJ2-6, with TRBD1 matching 8 bases. Trimming took 8 bases from V and 1 from J; bases not matched to a gene: 10. This CDR3 is 17 amino acids long. CDR1 is MGHDK, CDR2 SYGVNS, per germline. The CDR3 reads CASCRTGKVSGANVLTF. Here the CDR3 DNA reads TGTGCCAGCTGCCGGACAGGGAAGGTATCTGGGGCCAACGTCCTGACTTTC.

This clone has just a few counts. The chain carries TRBV5-1 and TRBJ1-5; 7 bases map to TRBD1. Germline V CDR1 and CDR2: SGHRS, YFSETQ. After removal of 4 bases from V and 2 bases from J, the junction contained 3 bases not matched to a gene. This CDR3 has 14 amino acids. The DNA of the CDR3 is TGCGCCAGCAGCCCACAGGGGCGCAATCAGCCCCAGCATTTT. It yields the protein CASSPQGRNQPQHF.

The J gene is TRBJ1-6, the V gene TRBV7-3; the D gene is possibly TRBD1 (5 bases). Looked up from germline, CDR1 is SGHTA and CDR2 is FQGTGA. Trimming cost V 0 bases and J 6 bases, with 9 bases left between them. The CDR3 is 15 residues long. The CDR3 protein is CASSLTGLPNSPLHF. CDR3 DNA: TGTGCCAGCAGCTTAACGGGACTCCCTAATTCACCCCTCCACTTT.

This sequence joins TRBV15 and TRBJ1-4; 8 nucleotides line up with TRBD1. CDR3 length equals 15 residues. CDR1 LNHNV and CDR2 YYDKDF come from the germline V gene (reference sequence). Unmatched junction bases numbered 7, after V lost 5 bases and J lost 5 bases. The CDR3, as DNA: TGTGCCACCAGCGCGAGGACAGGGATAAATGAAAAACTGTTTTTT. Encoded protein: CATSARTGINEKLFF.

The J gene is TRBJ2-7, the V gene TRBV4-1, with TRBD1 identical over 7 bases. The CDR3 is made up of 16 amino acids. Losses at the gene ends were 2 bases for V and 0 bases for J; bases not matched to a gene: 7. Germline values: CDR1 MGHRA, CDR2 YSYEKL. The chain's CDR3 is CASSQYMAGGSYEQYF. CDR3 nucleotide sequence: TGCGCCAGCAGCCAATATATGGCAGGGGGCTCCTACGAGCAGTACTTC.

The V and J genes are TRBV18 and TRBJ2-3; D is undetermined. The V gene's germline CDR1 is KGHSH and CDR2 LQKENI. The V and J ends lost 4 bases and 2 bases respectively, with 7 bases between them. The length of the CDR3 is 13 residues. The chain's CDR3 is CASSLTATDTQYF. CDR3 coding DNA: TGTGCCAGCTCACTTACAGCCACAGATACGCAGTATTTT. Full variable domain (remainder filled in from reference TRBV18 and TRBJ2-3): NAGVMQNPRHLVRRRGQEARLRCSPMKGHSHVYWYRQLPEEGLKFMVYLQKENIIDESGMPKERFSAEFPKEGPSILRIQQVVRGDSAAYFCASSLTATDTQYFGPGTRLTVL.

This clone was counted between two and nine times. The V gene is TRBV7-9, the J gene TRBJ2-2; 7 bases map to TRBD1. Germline V gives CDR1 SEHNR, CDR2 FQNEAQ (reference sequence). CDR3 length: 17 amino acids. V dropped 5 bases and J dropped 2; count of bases not matched to a gene: 11. CDR3 in amino acids: CASSRTTGATNTGELFF. The CDR3 nucleotides are TGTGCCAGCAGCCGAACCACAGGGGCTACAAACACCGGGGAGCTGTTTTTT.

This clone was recorded only once. This chain connects TRBV7-2 to TRBJ2-1, with unresolved D. The CDR3 sequence is 13 residues long. In germline, CDR1 is SGHTA, CDR2 FQGNSA. With 2 bases removed from V and 4 bases from J, the gap between germline ends came to 6 bases. The CDR3 DNA is TGTGCCAGCAGCTTACCTGTTTACAATGAGCAGTTCTTC. Its translation: CASSLPVYNEQFF.

V is TRBV7-2 and J is TRBJ2-7, with D perhaps matching TRBD2 (6 bases). V lost 7 bases to trimming and J lost 4 bases, with 14 bases between them. The germline V gene encodes CDR1 SGHTA and CDR2 FQGNSA. This CDR3 comprises 13 residues. This CDR3 reads CASTQRAGYEQYF. The CDR3 bases are TGTGCCAGCACCCAGCGGGCCGGATACGAGCAGTACTTC.

This clone was detected only a few times. The V gene is TRBV5-4, the J gene TRBJ2-1; a possible D gene is TRBD2 (6 bases). Trimming shortened V by 2 bases and J by 8 bases, and 14 bases separated the two germline ends. Germline V gene lookup returns CDR1 SGHNT and CDR2 YYREEE (reference sequence). This CDR3 has 14 residues. CDR3 protein: CASSLKVTGDEQFF. CDR3 DNA: TGTGCCAGCAGCTTAAAAGTTACGGGGGATGAGCAGTTCTTC.

J is TRBJ1-1 and V is TRBV11-2; D gene uncertain. The V end was cut by 4 bases, the J end by 8 bases, with 14 bases between. Looked up from germline, CDR1 is SGHAT and CDR2 is FQNNGV. The CDR3 has 13 amino acids. The CDR3, as DNA: TGTGCCAGCAGCTCTCCCCGGGTCCTAGAAGCTTTCTTT. Protein product: CASSSPRVLEAFF.

The CDR3 region is CASSGIGTVLYEQYF. The CDR3 DNA sequence: TGTGCCAGCAGCGGAATCGGGACAGTCTTGTACGAGCAGTACTTC. V gene TRBV6-5 combines with J gene TRBJ2-7; TRBD1 matches at 7 bases. This CDR3 has 15 amino acids. V lost 6 bases and J lost 4; bases outside the gene matches: 12. The V gene's germline CDR1 is MNHEY and CDR2 SVGAGI.

Turning to this clone: Germline and junction disagree at one end, which may indicate a read error. The rearrangement uses TRBV7-2 and TRBJ1-2, with D maybe TRBD1 (6 bases). This CDR3 has 14 amino acids. The germline CDR1 and CDR2 sequences are SGHTA and FQGNSA. The CDR3 reads CASSPRTVNYGYPF. In nucleotides, the CDR3 is TGTGCCAGCAGCCCCAGGACAGTCAACTATGGCTACCCCTTC.

The J gene is TRBJ2-1, the V gene TRBV5-6, with a possible D match to TRBD2 (6 bases). In germline, CDR1 is SGHDT, CDR2 YYEEEE. The CDR3 runs 15 residues. V lost 4 bases to trimming and J lost 8 bases, with 19 bases between them. The CDR3 bases are TGTGCCAGCAGCCTACTGGGTTGGGGGGTGGATGAGCAGTTCTTC. This codes for CASSLLGWGVDEQFF.

V is TRBV30 and J is TRBJ1-5; maybe TRBD1 (5 bases). Germline assignment: CDR1 GTSNPN and CDR2 SVGIG (reference sequence). Trimming took off 7 bases at V and 0 bases at J, with 13 bases between the two ends. The CDR3 sequence is 14 residues long. CDR3 residues: CASGGGYSNQPQHF. The CDR3, as DNA: TGTGCCTCCGGGGGGGGATATAGCAATCAGCCCCAGCATTTT.

This chain uses TRBV7-6 with TRBJ2-2; D remains ambiguous. Per germline, CDR1 SGHVS and CDR2 FNYEAQ. The CDR3 runs 15 residues. The V end lost 5 bases, the J end lost 1 base, and 11 bases lay between the germline ends. CDR3 region: CASSILRLNTGELFF. CDR3 coding DNA: TGTGCCAGCAGCATTCTAAGATTGAACACCGGGGAGCTGTTTTTT.